These 18 T cell receptor beta chains were sequenced from one sample in a study of T cell responses to AZD1222 COVID-19 vaccine. The repertoire was sequenced with immunoSEQ multiplex PCR; TCRdb's copy has only in-frame clones and lacks some. The table includes 150,000 or so clones, 85% to 90% detected once. The sequencing used peripheral blood, collected 28 days after the second dose of the MenACWY control vaccine. Receptor source: an adult who received the MenACWY meningococcal vaccine as a control.

This chain connects TRBV28 to TRBJ1-2; 9 bases are a match to TRBD1. This CDR3 is built from 14 residues. V was pared by 7 bases and J by 3 bases, with 6 bases of the junction left unmatched. Per the germline V gene, CDR1 is MDHEN and CDR2 is SYDVKM. For the CDR3, the DNA is TGTGCCAGCACTTGGACAGGGGCCCACTATGGCTACACCTTC. Translation: CASTWTGAHYGYTF.

V is TRBV18 and J is TRBJ1-5; possibly TRBD1 for D (6 bases). The CDR3 totals 16 residues. Trimming took 2 bases from V and 7 from J, leaving 18 bases between them. Germline CDR1 and CDR2: KGHSH and LQKENI. CDR3 loop: CASSPGGYRDQQPQHF. The CDR3, as DNA: TGTGCCAGCTCACCAGGAGGGTACAGGGATCAACAGCCCCAGCATTTT.

The V gene is TRBV6-2 or TRBV6-3, the J gene TRBJ2-7; 14 bases are a match to TRBD2. This CDR3 is built from 16 residues. J lost 12 bases, V lost 0 bases, and 10 bases had no gene match. Germline V gene data show CDR1 as MNHEY and CDR2 as SVGEGT. The CDR3 reads CASSYSRTSGRPPMYF. CDR3 nucleotide sequence: TGTGCCAGCAGTTACTCAAGGACTAGCGGGAGGCCCCCGATGTACTTC.

The V and J genes are TRBV10-1 and TRBJ2-5; D possibly corresponds to TRBD1 (6 bases). V was pared by 5 bases and J by 5 bases, with 18 bases between. The CDR3 is 15 amino acids. Germline V CDR1 and CDR2: WNHNN, SYGVQD (reference sequence). The CDR3 nucleotides are TGCGCCAGCAGTTCGGTGCCAGGGGTGGTGGAGACCCAGTACTTC. Translated: CASSSVPGVVETQYF.

In DNA form, the CDR3 reads TGTGCCAGCAGCTTGGGTAGCGGGGGACGGCGAACCTCCTACGAGCAGTACTTC. Its translation: CASSLGSGGRRTSYEQYF. V usage is TRBV5-4 and J usage is TRBJ2-7, with 9 bases aligning to TRBD2. Looked up from germline, CDR1 is SGHNT and CDR2 is YYREEE (reference sequence). V was pared by 0 bases and J by 0 bases, with 10 bases of the junction left unmatched. This CDR3 region has 18 residues. Full variable domain (outside the CDR3, taken from reference TRBV5-4 and TRBJ2-7): ETGVTQSPTHLIKTRGQQVTLRCSSQSGHNTVSWYQQALGQGPQFIFQYYREEENGRGNFPPRFSGLQFPNYSSELNVNALELDDSALYLCASSLGSGGRRTSYEQYFGPGTRLTVT.

The V call is TRBV6-5, the J call TRBJ1-4, with no clear D. CDR3 size: 14 residues. Germline V gives CDR1 MNHEY, CDR2 SVGAGI. Trimming pared 4 bases from V and 6 bases from J, leaving 12 bases between. CDR3 region: CASSSQLWDEKLFF. DNA for the CDR3: TGTGCCAGCAGTTCACAGTTGTGGGATGAAAAACTGTTTTTT.

This chain joins TRBV18 and TRBJ2-7; maybe TRBD1 (5 bases). Germline CDR1 KGHSH, CDR2 LQKENI. Trimming left V 6 bases short and J 3 bases short, with 12 bases between. This CDR3 has 13 amino acids. The CDR3 region has the DNA TGTGCCAGCTCCCAGGGATCAGGCTACGAGCAGTACTTC. Amino acids: CASSQGSGYEQYF.

The chain links TRBV7-2 to TRBJ2-7; D remains ambiguous. CDR1 SGHTA and CDR2 FQGNSA come from the germline V gene. V was pared by 5 bases and J by 4 bases, with 12 bases between. The CDR3 has 13 amino acids. Here the CDR3 DNA reads TGTGCCAGCAGCCTCGGAGTAGTTTACGAGCAGTACTTC. It specifies CASSLGVVYEQYF.

The genes are TRBV25-1 and TRBJ2-5; the match to TRBD2 covers 8 bases. With 8 bases clipped from V and 4 bases from J, the junction kept 9 bases outside the gene matches. Germline CDR1 reads MGHDK; CDR2 reads SYGVNS. There are 14 residues in the CDR3. For the CDR3, the DNA is TGTGCCAGCCCAGCGGGAGAAGGCGTAGAGACCCAGTACTTC. This codes for CASPAGEGVETQYF.

The rearrangement links TRBV7-2 to TRBJ2-5, with D perhaps assigned TRBD1 or TRBD2 (6 bases each). Trimming pared 1 base from V and 3 bases from J, leaving 18 bases between. This CDR3 comprises 17 residues. CDR1 and CDR2 from the germline V gene are SGHTA and FQGNSA. CDR3 nucleotide sequence: TGTGCCAGCAGCTTAGTAGGGGGGATACTAGGGGAAGAGACCCAGTACTTC. It is translated as CASSLVGGILGEETQYF.

This chain connects TRBV30 to TRBJ1-2, with TRBD1 matching 8 bases. The V segment lost 5 bases and the J segment 4 bases; nucleotides outside the gene matches: 9. Germline V gene lookup returns CDR1 GTSNPN and CDR2 SVGIG (reference sequence). This CDR3 spans 14 amino acids. The CDR3 DNA follows: TGTGCCTGGGACCAGGGGGCGCGGATCTATGGCTACACCTTC. Protein: CAWDQGARIYGYTF.

The gene calls are TRBV6-5 and TRBJ1-1, with TRBD1 as a possible D gene (5 bases). Deletions cut 7 bases from V and 0 bases from J, with 9 bases between. The CDR3 contains 13 residues. Per germline, CDR1 MNHEY and CDR2 SVGAGI. The CDR3 DNA reads TGTGCCAGCAAGGTAGGGGTGAACACTGAAGCTTTCTTT. Its protein is CASKVGVNTEAFF.

The chain recombines TRBV15 with TRBJ2-5; no clear D. In germline, CDR1 is LNHNV, CDR2 YYDKDF (reference sequence). This CDR3 has 15 residues. Trimming removed 0 bases from V and 4 bases from J, with 12 bases in between. The CDR3, as DNA: TGTGCCACCAGCAGAGATGATCATGGGTTAGAGACCCAGTACTTC. Its protein product is CATSRDDHGLETQYF.

This chain connects TRBV5-1 to TRBJ2-7, with 12 nucleotides matching TRBD1. The CDR3 spans 16 residues. V dropped 3 bases and J dropped 1; count of bases not matched to a gene: 5. Germline loops: CDR1 SGHRS, CDR2 YFSETQ. The CDR3 nucleotides are TGCGCCAGCAGCTGGGGGGACAGGGGGCCGTCCTACGAGCAGTACTTC. This codes for CASSWGDRGPSYEQYF.

The chain links TRBV5-8 to TRBJ1-5; 11 bases fit TRBD1. The CDR3 is 16 amino acids. With 4 bases clipped from V and 3 bases from J, the junction kept 6 bases outside the gene matches. CDR1 SGHTS and CDR2 YDEGEE come from the germline V gene. The CDR3 nucleotides read TGTGCCAGCAGCCGGGCGGGACAGGGGGACAATCAGCCCCAGCATTTT. Encoded protein: CASSRAGQGDNQPQHF. The full variable domain, in which reference TRBV5-8 and TRBJ1-5 provide the parts outside the CDR3, is EAGVTQSPTHLIKTRGQQATLRCSPISGHTSVYWYQQALGLGLQFLLWYDEGEERNRGNFPPRFSGRQFPNYSSELNVNALELEDSALYLCASSRAGQGDNQPQHFGDGTRLSIL.

The chain has TRBV5-6 and TRBJ1-1; D is ambiguous. Germline V CDR1 and CDR2: SGHDT, YYEEEE. Trimming cost V 4 bases and J 4 bases, with 14 bases left between them. The CDR3 contains 14 residues. Written as DNA, the CDR3 is TGTGCCAGCAGCCCGGCGAATCGCGGCACTGAAGCTTTCTTT. Translated: CASSPANRGTEAFF.

The chain couples TRBV4-3 to TRBJ1-2, with a tentative D call TRBD1 (5 bases). Germline CDR1 reads LGHNA; CDR2 reads YSLEER. Trimming took 1 base from V and 0 from J, leaving 9 bases between them. The CDR3 loop spans 15 amino acids. The CDR3 DNA follows: TGCGCCAGCAGCCAAGTACAGGAAACTAACTATGGCTACACCTTC. Protein product: CASSQVQETNYGYTF.

This chain links TRBV27 with TRBJ2-2; 8 bases are shared with TRBD2. Per germline, CDR1 MNHEY and CDR2 SMNVEV (reference sequence). The CDR3 extends over 15 amino acids. Trimming at V came to 6 bases and at J to 5 bases, leaving 8 bases not matched to a gene. For the CDR3, the DNA is TGTGCCAGCAGGGAAGCGGGAGTAGGTACCGGGGAGCTGTTTTTT. It codes for CASREAGVGTGELFF.